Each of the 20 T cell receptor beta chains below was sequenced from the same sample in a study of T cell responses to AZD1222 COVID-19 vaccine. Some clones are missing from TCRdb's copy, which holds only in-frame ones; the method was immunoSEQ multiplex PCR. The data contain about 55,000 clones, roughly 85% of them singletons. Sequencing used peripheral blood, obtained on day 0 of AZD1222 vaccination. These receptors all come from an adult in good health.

The CDR3 sequence: CASSQAGQGIRAVYNSPLHF. CDR3 coding DNA: TGTGCCAGCAGCCAAGCGGGACAGGGGATCCGCGCGGTCTATAATTCACCCCTCCACTTT. The chain combines TRBV14 with TRBJ1-6; 10 bases are shared with TRBD1. The CDR3 is 20 residues long. Losses at the gene ends were 1 base for V and 3 bases for J; bases not matched to a gene: 12. Germline values: CDR1 SGHDN, CDR2 FVKESK. Complete variable domain (other parts from reference TRBV14 and TRBJ1-6): EAGVTQFPSHSVIEKGQTVTLRCDPISGHDNLYWYRRVMGKEIKFLLHFVKESKQDESGMPNNRFLAERTGGTYSTLKVQPAELEDSGVYFCASSQAGQGIRAVYNSPLHFGNGTRLTVT.

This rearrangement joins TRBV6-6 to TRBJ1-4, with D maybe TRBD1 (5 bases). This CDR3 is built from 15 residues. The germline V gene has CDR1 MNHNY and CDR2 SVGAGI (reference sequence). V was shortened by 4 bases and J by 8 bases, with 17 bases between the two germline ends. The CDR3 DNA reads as TGTGCCAGCAGTTCCTCACAGGCGGCGGGGGAAAAACTGTTTTTT. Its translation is CASSSSQAAGEKLFF.

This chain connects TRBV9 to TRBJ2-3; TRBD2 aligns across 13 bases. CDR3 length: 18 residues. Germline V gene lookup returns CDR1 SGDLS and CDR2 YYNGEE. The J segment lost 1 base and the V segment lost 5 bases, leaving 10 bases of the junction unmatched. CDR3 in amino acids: CASSRLAGGSTGTDTQYF. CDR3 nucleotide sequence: TGTGCCAGCAGTCGACTAGCGGGGGGTTCTACAGGCACAGATACGCAGTATTTT.

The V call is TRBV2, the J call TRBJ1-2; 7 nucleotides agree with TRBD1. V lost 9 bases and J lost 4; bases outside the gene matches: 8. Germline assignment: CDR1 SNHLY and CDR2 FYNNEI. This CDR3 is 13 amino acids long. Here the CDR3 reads CASFTGTVYGYTF. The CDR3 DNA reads TGTGCCAGTTTCACCGGGACAGTCTATGGCTACACCTTC. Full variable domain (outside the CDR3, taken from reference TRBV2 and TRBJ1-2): EPEVTQTPSHQVTQMGQEVILRCVPISNHLYFYWYRQILGQKVEFLVSFYNNEISEKSEIFDDQFSVERPDGSNFTLKIRSTKLEDSAMYFCASFTGTVYGYTFGSGTRLTVV.

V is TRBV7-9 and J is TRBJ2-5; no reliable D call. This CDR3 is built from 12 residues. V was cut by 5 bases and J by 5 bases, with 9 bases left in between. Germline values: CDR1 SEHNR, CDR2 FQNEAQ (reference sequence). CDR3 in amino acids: CASSPPVETQYF. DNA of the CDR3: TGTGCCAGCAGCCCTCCCGTGGAGACCCAGTACTTC.

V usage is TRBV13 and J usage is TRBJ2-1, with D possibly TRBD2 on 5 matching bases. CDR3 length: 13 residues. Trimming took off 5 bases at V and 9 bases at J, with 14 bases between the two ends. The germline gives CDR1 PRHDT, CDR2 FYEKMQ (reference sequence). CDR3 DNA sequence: TGTGCCAGCAGCCCTAGAGGGTCGAGTGAGCAGTTCTTC. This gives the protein CASSPRGSSEQFF.

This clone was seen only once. CDR3 sequence: CASSTWRTNTEAFF. In DNA, the CDR3 is TGTGCCAGCAGCACGTGGCGGACGAACACTGAAGCTTTCTTT. The V and J genes are TRBV27 and TRBJ1-1; D uncertain. The CDR3 is 14 amino acids. V lost 6 bases and J 1 base, leaving 12 bases between the germline ends. Germline CDR1 is MNHEY and CDR2 is SMNVEV (reference sequence).

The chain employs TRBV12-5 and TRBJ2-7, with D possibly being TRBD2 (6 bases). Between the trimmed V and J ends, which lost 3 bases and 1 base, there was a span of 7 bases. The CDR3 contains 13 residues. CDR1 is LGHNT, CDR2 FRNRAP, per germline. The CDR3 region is CASGFGGSYEQYF. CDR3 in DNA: TGTGCTAGTGGTTTTGGGGGGTCCTACGAGCAGTACTTC.

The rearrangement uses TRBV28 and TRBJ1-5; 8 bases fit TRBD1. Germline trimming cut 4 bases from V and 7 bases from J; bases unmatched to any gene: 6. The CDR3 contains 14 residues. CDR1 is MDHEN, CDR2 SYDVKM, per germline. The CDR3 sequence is CASSSTGGGQPQHF. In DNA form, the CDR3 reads TGTGCCAGCAGTTCAACAGGGGGTGGGCAGCCCCAGCATTTT.

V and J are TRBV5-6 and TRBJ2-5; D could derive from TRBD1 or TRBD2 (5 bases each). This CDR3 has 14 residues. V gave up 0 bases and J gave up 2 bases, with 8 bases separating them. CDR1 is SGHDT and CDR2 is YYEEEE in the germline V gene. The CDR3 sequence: CASSLDRTQETQYF. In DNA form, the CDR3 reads TGTGCCAGCAGCTTGGACAGGACTCAAGAGACCCAGTACTTC.

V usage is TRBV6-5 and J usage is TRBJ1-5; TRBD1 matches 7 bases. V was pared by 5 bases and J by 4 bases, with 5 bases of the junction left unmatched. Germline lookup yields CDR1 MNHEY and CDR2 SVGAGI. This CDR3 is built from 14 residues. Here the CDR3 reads CASSQGQLNQPQHF. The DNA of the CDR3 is TGTGCCAGCAGTCAGGGACAGCTAAATCAGCCCCAGCATTTT.

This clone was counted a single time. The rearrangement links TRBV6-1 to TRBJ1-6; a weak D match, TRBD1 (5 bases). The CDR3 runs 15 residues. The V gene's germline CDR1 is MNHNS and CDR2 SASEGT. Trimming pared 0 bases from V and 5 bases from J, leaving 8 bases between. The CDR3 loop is CASSEARQNNSPLHF. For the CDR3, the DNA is TGTGCCAGCAGTGAAGCAAGACAGAATAATTCACCCCTCCACTTT.

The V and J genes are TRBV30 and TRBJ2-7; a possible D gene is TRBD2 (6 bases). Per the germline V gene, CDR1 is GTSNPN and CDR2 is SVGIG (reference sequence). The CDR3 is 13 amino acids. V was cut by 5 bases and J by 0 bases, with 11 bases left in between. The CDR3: CAWADGSSYEQYF. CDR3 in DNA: TGTGCCTGGGCCGACGGGAGCTCCTACGAGCAGTACTTC.

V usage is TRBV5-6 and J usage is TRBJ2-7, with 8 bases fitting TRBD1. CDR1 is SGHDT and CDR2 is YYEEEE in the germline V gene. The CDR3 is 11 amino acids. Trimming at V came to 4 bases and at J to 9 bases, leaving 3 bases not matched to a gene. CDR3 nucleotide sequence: TGTGCCAGCAGCGGACAGGGAGCGCAGTACTTC. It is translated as CASSGQGAQYF.

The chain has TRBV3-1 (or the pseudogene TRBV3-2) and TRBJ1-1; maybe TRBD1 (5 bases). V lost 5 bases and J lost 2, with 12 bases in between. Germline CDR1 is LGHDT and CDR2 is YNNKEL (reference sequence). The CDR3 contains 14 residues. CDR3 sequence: CASSAEQGNTEAFF. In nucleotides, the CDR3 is TGTGCCAGCAGCGCAGAGCAGGGTAACACTGAAGCTTTCTTT.

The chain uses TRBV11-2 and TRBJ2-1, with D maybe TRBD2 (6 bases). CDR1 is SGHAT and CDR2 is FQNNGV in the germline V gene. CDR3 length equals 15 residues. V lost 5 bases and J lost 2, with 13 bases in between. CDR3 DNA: TGTGCCAGCAGCCCAGGGACGGGAGCCTACAATGAGCAGTTCTTC. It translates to CASSPGTGAYNEQFF.

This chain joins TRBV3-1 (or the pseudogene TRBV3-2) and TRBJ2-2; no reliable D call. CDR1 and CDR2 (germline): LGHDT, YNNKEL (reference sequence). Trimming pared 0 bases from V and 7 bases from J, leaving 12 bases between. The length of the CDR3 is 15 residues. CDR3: CASSQDLDGYGELFF. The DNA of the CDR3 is TGTGCCAGCAGCCAAGATCTTGATGGGTACGGGGAGCTGTTTTTT.

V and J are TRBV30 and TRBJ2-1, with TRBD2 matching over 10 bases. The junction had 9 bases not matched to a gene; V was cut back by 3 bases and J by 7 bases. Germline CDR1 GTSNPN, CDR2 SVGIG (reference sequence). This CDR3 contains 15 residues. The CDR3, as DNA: TGTGCCTGGAGAGTTGGGCTAGCGGGGGTTAATGAGCAGTTCTTC. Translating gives CAWRVGLAGVNEQFF.

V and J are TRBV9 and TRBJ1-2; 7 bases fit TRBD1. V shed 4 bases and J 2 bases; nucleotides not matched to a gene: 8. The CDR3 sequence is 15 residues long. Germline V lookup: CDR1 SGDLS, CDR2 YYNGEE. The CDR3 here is CASSSPQGRNYGYTF. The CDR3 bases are TGTGCCAGCAGCTCACCACAGGGGAGGAACTATGGCTACACCTTC.

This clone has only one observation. The CDR3 nucleotides are TGTGCCATCAGGGGAGAGGGGAGATCACCCCTCCACTTT. Encoded protein: CAIRGEGRSPLHF. This chain links TRBV10-3 with TRBJ1-6; D is possibly TRBD1 (5 bases). The V gene's germline CDR1 is ENHRY and CDR2 SYGVKD. V was cut by 6 bases and J by 10 bases, with 13 bases left in between. This CDR3 contains 13 residues.